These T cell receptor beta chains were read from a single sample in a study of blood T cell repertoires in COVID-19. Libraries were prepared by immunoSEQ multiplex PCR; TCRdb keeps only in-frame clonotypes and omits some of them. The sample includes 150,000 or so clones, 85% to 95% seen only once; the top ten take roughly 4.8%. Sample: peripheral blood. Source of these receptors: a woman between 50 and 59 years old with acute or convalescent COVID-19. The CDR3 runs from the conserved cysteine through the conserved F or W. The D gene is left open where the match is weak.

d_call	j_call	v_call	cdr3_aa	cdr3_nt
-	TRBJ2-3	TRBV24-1	CATSDPDSRSTDTQYF	TGTGCCACCAGTGACCCGGACAGCCGGAGTACAGATACGCAGTATTTT
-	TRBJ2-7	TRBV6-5	CASSIDRSYEQYF	TGTGCCAGCAGTATAGACAGGTCTTACGAGCAGTACTTC
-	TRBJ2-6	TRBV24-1	CATSDGGLSGANVLTF	TGTGCCACCAGTGATGGCGGTCTCTCTGGGGCCAACGTCCTGACTTTC
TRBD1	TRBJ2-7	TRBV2	CASTGTATYEQYF	TGTGCCAGCACCGGGACAGCAACCTACGAGCAGTACTTC
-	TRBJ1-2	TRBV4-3	CASSQERWTGGYTF	TGCGCCAGCAGCCAAGAAAGGTGGACTGGGGGCTACACCTTC
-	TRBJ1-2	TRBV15	CATSRAGGGRNYGYTF	TGTGCCACCAGCAGAGCCGGCGGGGGGCGCAACTATGGCTACACCTTC
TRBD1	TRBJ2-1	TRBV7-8	CASSLGQGNNEQFF	TGTGCCAGCAGCTTAGGACAGGGGAACAATGAGCAGTTCTTC
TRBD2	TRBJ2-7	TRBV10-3	CAISQREDEQYF	TGTGCCATCAGTCAGCGGGAGGACGAGCAGTACTTC
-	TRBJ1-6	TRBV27	CASSFRPDYNSPLHF	TGTGCCAGCAGTTTTCGTCCAGATTATAATTCACCCCTCCACTTT
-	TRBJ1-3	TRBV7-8	CASSLGEGSPTIYF	TGTGCCAGCAGCTTAGGAGAGGGTTCCCCCACCATATATTTT
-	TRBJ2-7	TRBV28	CASSLGPEERAHYEQYF	TGTGCCAGCAGTTTGGGCCCCGAGGAGCGGGCACACTACGAGCAGTACTTC
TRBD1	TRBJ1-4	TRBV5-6	CASSFGDRDAANEKLFF	TGTGCCAGCAGCTTCGGCGACAGGGATGCCGCCAATGAAAAACTGTTTTTT
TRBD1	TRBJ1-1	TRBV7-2	CASSLQTGAPTEAFF	TGTGCCAGCAGCCTACAAACAGGGGCCCCCACTGAAGCTTTCTTT
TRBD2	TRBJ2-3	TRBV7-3	CASSLGLAGGPGTDTQYF	TGTGCCAGCAGCTTGGGACTAGCGGGGGGGCCAGGCACAGATACGCAGTATTTT